A single sample is the source of the 26 T cell receptor beta chains below, sequenced in a study of T cell responses to AZD1222 COVID-19 vaccine. Generated by immunoSEQ multiplex PCR, the TCRdb table keeps only in-frame clones and is missing some. In the table there are 130,000 to 150,000 clones, around nine tenths of which are singletons. Sequencing used peripheral blood, obtained on day 0 of AZD1222 vaccination. The receptors shown here come from an adult in good health.

V usage is TRBV3-1 (or the pseudogene TRBV3-2) and J usage is TRBJ1-6, with 11 bases identical to TRBD1. The CDR3 spans 16 residues. J gave up 6 bases and V 3 bases, and 4 bases lay outside the gene matches. Germline CDR1 and CDR2: LGHDT and YNNKEL (reference sequence). The CDR3 DNA follows: TGTGCCAGCAGCCAGAACGGACAGGGGGCTAATTCACCCCTCCACTTT. Amino acid sequence: CASSQNGQGANSPLHF.

This CDR3 is CASSLGLAGDPMTTDTQYF. The CDR3 bases are TGCGCCAGCAGCCTGGGACTAGCGGGGGACCCAATGACCACAGATACGCAGTATTTT. The chain carries TRBV5-1 and TRBJ2-3, with 14 bases matching TRBD2. Germline CDR1 and CDR2: SGHRS and YFSETQ. The CDR3 contains 19 residues. V dropped 4 bases and J dropped 2; count of bases not matched to a gene: 12.

The sample holds one count of this clone. The same CDR3 is also encoded by other DNA sequences in this sample. The rearrangement uses TRBV29-1 and TRBJ1-6; 9 bases are shared with TRBD1. In germline, CDR1 is SQVTM, CDR2 ANQGSEA. CDR3 length: 12 residues. Unmatched junction bases numbered 2, after V lost 4 bases and J lost 10 bases. CDR3 sequence (DNA): TGCAGCGTTGGGGACAGGGACTCACCCCTCCACTTT. It specifies CSVGDRDSPLHF. Based on the CDR3 plus reference TRBV29-1 and TRBJ1-6, the full variable domain is SAVISQKPSRDICQRGTSLTIQCQVDSQVTMMFWYRQQPGQSLTLIATANQGSEATYESGFVIDKFPISRPNLTFSTLTVSNMSPEDSSIYLCSVGDRDSPLHFGNGTRLTVT.

This chain joins TRBV18 and TRBJ2-5; no reliable D call. Germline-derived CDR1 and CDR2 are KGHSH and LQKENI. V gave up 3 bases and J gave up 4 bases, with 3 bases separating them. There are 11 residues in the CDR3. The CDR3 coding sequence is TGTGCCAGCTCACCCACAGAGACCCAGTACTTC. This sequence encodes CASSPTETQYF.

The CDR3 DNA reads TGTGCCAGCAGTTTGGCCTGGAAGCTCTACGAGCAGTACTTC. Its translation: CASSLAWKLYEQYF. This sequence joins TRBV27 and TRBJ2-7; D gene uncertain. Germline CDR1 MNHEY, CDR2 SMNVEV (reference sequence). This CDR3 comprises 14 residues. Trimming removed 3 bases from V and 3 bases from J, with 12 bases in between.

This clone was counted between two and nine times. CDR3 nucleotide sequence: TGTGCCAGCAGCTTAGTCGAGGGGGGCGAGCAGTACTTC. Residues: CASSLVEGGEQYF. The chain carries TRBV7-8 and TRBJ2-7, with D possibly being TRBD1 or TRBD2 (6 bases each). The CDR3 is made up of 13 amino acids. Germline CDR1 reads SGHVS; CDR2 reads FQNEAQ. V was shortened by 1 base and J by 6 bases, with 10 bases between the two germline ends.

This chain connects TRBV28 to TRBJ2-1, with 10 positions matching TRBD2. The V gene's germline CDR1 is MDHEN and CDR2 SYDVKM. The CDR3 covers 16 residues. V lost 3 bases and J lost 2; bases outside the gene matches: 4. The CDR3 DNA is TGTGCCAGCAGTTTTCTAGCGGGAGTAACCTACAATGAGCAGTTCTTC. It is translated as CASSFLAGVTYNEQFF.

The chain recombines TRBV7-3 with TRBJ1-1, with D possibly being TRBD1 (6 bases). Between the trimmed V and J ends, which lost 3 bases and 1 base, there was a span of 12 bases. The CDR3 runs to 15 residues. The germline V gene has CDR1 SGHTA and CDR2 FQGTGA. Here the CDR3 DNA reads TGTGCCAGCAGCTTCGGGGGGGCCAGGAACACTGAAGCTTTCTTT. This translates into CASSFGGARNTEAFF.

J is TRBJ1-1 and V is TRBV27; D gene uncertain. V lost 2 bases to trimming and J lost 3 bases, with 10 bases between them. Looked up from germline, CDR1 is MNHEY and CDR2 is SMNVEV (reference sequence). The CDR3 consists of 14 residues. The DNA for the CDR3 is TGTGCCAGCAGTTTACGGGTCTGGGACACTGAAGCTTTCTTT. Protein sequence: CASSLRVWDTEAFF.

The genes are TRBV5-4 and TRBJ2-5; D may be TRBD2 (7 bases). This CDR3 has 16 amino acids. Trimming removed 3 bases at V and 2 bases at J, with 17 bases between. CDR1 SGHNT and CDR2 YYREEE come from the germline V gene (reference sequence). This CDR3 is CASSSGGLGPQETQYF. CDR3 in DNA: TGTGCCAGCAGCTCGGGGGGCTTGGGCCCACAAGAGACCCAGTACTTC.

This clone has just a few counts. The V and J genes are TRBV5-1 and TRBJ2-7; 8 bases fit TRBD2. This CDR3 is built from 14 residues. Germline assignment: CDR1 SGHRS and CDR2 YFSETQ. V shed 4 bases, J shed 4 bases, and the junction held 7 bases outside the gene matches. The CDR3, as DNA: TGCGCCAGCAGCCCGGGGGGGGGCTTATACGAGCAGTACTTC. Translating it yields CASSPGGGLYEQYF.

This chain uses TRBV5-8 with TRBJ2-1; D may correspond to TRBD1 or TRBD2 (5 bases each). V was pared by 1 base and J by 3 bases, with 17 bases between. Per the germline V gene, CDR1 is SGHTS and CDR2 is YDEGEE. The CDR3 loop spans 17 amino acids. CDR3 sequence reads: CASSLYRGPNNYNEQFF. CDR3 in DNA: TGTGCCAGCAGCTTGTATCGGGGACCGAACAACTACAATGAGCAGTTCTTC.

CDR3 sequence reads: CATSIAAPDTQYF. DNA for the CDR3: TGTGCCACCAGCATCGCGGCCCCAGATACGCAGTATTTT. V gene TRBV15 combines with J gene TRBJ2-3; no reliable D call. Trimming shortened V by 4 bases and J by 4 bases, and 9 bases separated the two germline ends. Germline V gives CDR1 LNHNV, CDR2 YYDKDF (reference sequence). The CDR3 loop spans 13 amino acids.

This chain uses TRBV28 with TRBJ1-5; weak D call: TRBD1 (6 bases). V lost 1 base, J lost 9 bases, and 16 bases lay in between. The CDR3 contains 15 residues. The germline gives CDR1 MDHEN, CDR2 SYDVKM. The CDR3 sequence: CASSLLGQGFGPQHF. The CDR3 DNA reads TGTGCCAGCAGTTTATTGGGGCAGGGGTTTGGGCCCCAGCATTTT. The full variable domain, in which reference TRBV28 and TRBJ1-5 provide the parts outside the CDR3, is DVKVTQSSRYLVKRTGEKVFLECVQDMDHENMFWYRQDPGLGLRLIYFSYDVKMKEKGDIPEGYSVSREKKERFSLILESASTNQTSMYLCASSLLGQGFGPQHFGDGTRLSIL.

This chain connects TRBV7-9 to TRBJ2-3; 8 nucleotides match TRBD1. Trimming at V came to 3 bases and at J to 1 base, leaving 3 bases not matched to a gene. The germline CDR1 and CDR2 sequences are SEHNR and FQNEAQ (reference sequence). The CDR3 covers 15 residues. CDR3: CASSFGQGGTDTQYF. CDR3 nucleotides: TGTGCCAGCAGCTTCGGACAGGGAGGCACAGATACGCAGTATTTT. Complete variable domain (other parts from reference TRBV7-9 and TRBJ2-3): DTGVSQNPRHKITKRGQNVTFRCDPISEHNRLYWYRQTLGQGPEFLTYFQNEAQLEKSRLLSDRFSAERPKGSFSTLEIQRTEQGDSAMYLCASSFGQGGTDTQYFGPGTRLTVL.

V usage is TRBV7-9 and J usage is TRBJ1-2; 7 nucleotides agree with TRBD1. Germline CDR1 reads SEHNR; CDR2 reads FQNEAQ (reference sequence). The CDR3 contains 12 residues. V was clipped by 8 bases and J by 8 bases; unmatched bases: 8. DNA for the CDR3: TGTGCCAGCTCCCCGACAGGGAACGGCTACACCTTC. Its protein product is CASSPTGNGYTF.

The chain joins TRBV19 to TRBJ2-5; 10 bases align to TRBD2. The CDR3 length is 14 residues. Germline assignment: CDR1 LNHDA and CDR2 SQIVND (reference sequence). J gave up 4 bases and V 6 bases, and 5 bases lay outside the gene matches. The CDR3: CASRSGGAGETQYF. The CDR3 bases are TGTGCCAGTAGAAGCGGGGGGGCAGGAGAGACCCAGTACTTC.

This chain links TRBV13 with TRBJ1-1; D uncertain. V was shortened by 0 bases and J by 1 base, with 6 bases between the two germline ends. Germline V gene sequence: CDR1 PRHDT, CDR2 FYEKMQ (reference sequence). This CDR3 comprises 14 residues. As DNA, the CDR3 is TGTGCCAGCAGCTTAGGACTAACGAACACTGAAGCTTTCTTT. Its translation is CASSLGLTNTEAFF.

The chain employs TRBV5-8 and TRBJ1-1, with TRBD1 as a possible D gene (5 bases). Germline V gene data show CDR1 as SGHTS and CDR2 as YDEGEE. This CDR3 is built from 14 residues. Trimming took 4 bases from V and 1 from J, leaving 11 bases between them. The CDR3 reads CASSQMRGNTEAFF. The CDR3 nucleotides read TGTGCCAGCAGCCAAATGAGGGGGAACACTGAAGCTTTCTTT.

V and J are TRBV29-1 and TRBJ2-1, with TRBD2 identical over 8 bases. V lost 4 bases and J lost 4; bases outside the gene matches: 6. Looked up from germline, CDR1 is SQVTM and CDR2 is ANQGSEA. This CDR3 region has 14 residues. The CDR3 coding sequence is TGCAGCGTTGTCGGGGGGGCTGGGTACAATGAGCAGTTCTTC. Its protein is CSVVGGAGYNEQFF.

This clone was recorded only once. The V gene is TRBV4-1, the J gene TRBJ2-3; D perhaps matches TRBD2 (7 bases). The V gene lost 1 base and the J gene lost 3 bases, with 17 bases spanning the gap. The CDR3 has 17 residues. Germline loops: CDR1 MGHRA, CDR2 YSYEKL. The CDR3 DNA reads TGCGCCAGCAGCCAAGGACCGGGGGGCCTTGAGACAGATACGCAGTATTTT. Encoded protein: CASSQGPGGLETDTQYF.

The rearrangement uses TRBV7-8 and TRBJ1-2, with TRBD1 matching over 9 bases. The CDR3 sequence is 14 residues long. Germline loops: CDR1 SGHVS, CDR2 FQNEAQ. V lost 3 bases and J lost 6; bases outside the gene matches: 5. The CDR3 region is CASSFSGQGHGYTF. CDR3 DNA: TGTGCCAGCAGCTTTTCGGGACAGGGACATGGCTACACCTTC.

The chain carries TRBV7-1 and TRBJ2-3, with TRBD2 matching 11 bases. Being an ORF, TRBV7-1 has a function that is uncertain. Losses at the gene ends were 3 bases for V and 1 base for J; bases not matched to a gene: 27. This CDR3 has 24 residues. The CDR3 sequence: CASSSGPRATTSGGLLLRTDTQYF. The CDR3 DNA sequence: TGTGCCAGCAGCTCCGGGCCCCGGGCCACTACTAGCGGGGGCCTTCTTCTCCGCACAGATACGCAGTATTTT.

Note on this clone: A junction end diverges from the germline sequence, so it may reflect a read error. The chain couples TRBV5-1 to TRBJ1-4; tentatively, D is TRBD1 (6 bases). The length of the CDR3 is 15 residues. The germline V gene encodes CDR1 SGHRS and CDR2 YFSETQ. CDR3 sequence (DNA): TGCGCCAGCAGCGCGGGGACAATGGGGAATGAAAAACTATTTTTT. The encoded protein is CASSAGTMGNEKLFF. Combining the CDR3 with reference TRBV5-1 and TRBJ1-4 gives the whole variable domain KAGVTQTPRYLIKTRGQQVTLSCSPISGHRSVSWYQQTPGQGLQFLFEYFSETQRNKGNFPGRFSGRQFSNSRSEMNVSTLELGDSALYLCASSAGTMGNEKLFFGSGTQLSVL.

This chain connects TRBV6-2 or TRBV6-3 to TRBJ2-1; 16 bases are shared with TRBD2. CDR3 size: 17 residues. With V trimmed by 5 bases and J by 1 base, 2 bases remained unmatched. Looked up from germline, CDR1 is MNHEY and CDR2 is SVGEGT. The CDR3 nucleotides are TGTGCCAGCAGTGGGGGACTAGCGGGAGGGTCCTACAATGAGCAGTTCTTC. Protein sequence: CASSGGLAGGSYNEQFF.

The chain is built from TRBV6-5 and TRBJ2-5; D possibly corresponds to TRBD2 (5 bases). Trimming took 5 bases from V and 5 from J, leaving 12 bases between them. Germline CDR1 reads MNHEY; CDR2 reads SVGAGI. This CDR3 spans 13 amino acids. Here the CDR3 reads CASSLGRVETQYF. CDR3 nucleotide sequence: TGTGCCAGCAGTCTCGGGCGGGTGGAGACCCAGTACTTC.